Below, one T cell receptor beta chain is given with its context. The record originates from a study of OX40 agonist ivuxolimab in advanced cancers. Study summary: Of the participants, roughly 40% had some prior anti-PD-1, anti-PD-L1 or anti-CTLA-4 therapy, which was allowed.

Germline V gives CDR1 DFQATT, CDR2 SNEGSKA (reference sequence). The CDR3 runs 11 residues. V was cut by 3 bases and J by 1 base, with 3 bases left in between. Assay used: immunoSEQ multiplex PCR; TCRdb lists only in-frame clones, some missing. Here the sample spans 65,000 to 75,000 clones, around 83% being singletons. Sequencing was performed on CD4+ or CD8+ T cells sorted from blood, taken in a trial of the OX40 agonist ivuxolimab. The sequence was obtained from an adult with an advanced solid tumor such as melanoma, head and neck, liver or kidney cancer. V usage is TRBV20-1 and J usage is TRBJ1-1; no firm D call. CDR3 DNA sequence: TGCAGTGCTAGGGAGAACACTGAAGCTTTCTTT. Its protein is CSARENTEAFF.